These 27 T cell receptor beta chains originate from one sample sequenced in a study of blood T cells in healthy people across ages. It was with a sample-barcoded 5' primer and a J-beta primer mix that a second PCR of about 7 to 12 cycles was run. Via MiXCR, TCRdb re-called the 5' RACE reads, giving one row per CDR3 protein. The sample lists about 640,000 distinct CDR3 sequences; approximately 59% were seen once. The sequenced sample was blood. These receptors came from a man in his fifties or sixties in good health.

V usage is TRBV5-1 and J usage is TRBJ1-1; D is uncertain. V lost 4 bases and J lost 0, with 16 bases in between. The length of the CDR3 is 16 residues. CDR1 is SGHRS, CDR2 YFSETQ, per germline. The CDR3 DNA reads TGCGCCAGCAGCCCCGGACGGGGATTAATGAACACTGAAGCTTTCTTT. Translated, it gives CASSPGRGLMNTEAFF.

This chain connects TRBV6-2 or TRBV6-3 to TRBJ2-5, with TRBD1 matching 7 bases. V lost 6 bases to trimming and J lost 2 bases; unmatched junction nucleotides: 9. The length of the CDR3 is 15 residues. Germline lookup yields CDR1 MNHEY and CDR2 SVGEGT. CDR3 DNA: TGTGCCAGCAGCCGCAAGGGGACAGCACAAGAGACCCAGTACTTC. It codes for CASSRKGTAQETQYF.

This clonotype was seen more than once but under ten times. The genes are TRBV6-6 and TRBJ2-7, with D possibly matching TRBD1 (6 bases). Germline CDR1 is MNHNY and CDR2 is SVGAGI (reference sequence). This CDR3 is 14 amino acids long. V gave up 5 bases and J gave up 1 base, with 12 bases separating them. The CDR3 nucleotides read TGTGCCAGCAGTGGGAACAGGGTTTCCTACGAGCAGTACTTC. This translates into CASSGNRVSYEQYF.

The chain combines TRBV20-1 with TRBJ2-1; 10 bases match TRBD1. Germline trimming cut 4 bases from V and 0 bases from J; bases unmatched to any gene: 3. This CDR3 has 15 residues. CDR1 DFQATT and CDR2 SNEGSKA come from the germline V gene (reference sequence). The CDR3 bases are TGCAGTGCTACCGGGACAGGGGACTCCTACAATGAGCAGTTCTTC. Amino acids: CSATGTGDSYNEQFF.

The V call is TRBV11-2, the J call TRBJ2-5, with 9 bases matching TRBD2. J gave up 2 bases and V 2 bases, and 6 bases lay outside the gene matches. Per germline, CDR1 SGHAT and CDR2 FQNNGV. The CDR3 is 16 amino acids. The CDR3 loop reads CASSLFGGGGQETQYF. Written as DNA, the CDR3 is TGTGCCAGCAGCTTATTTGGCGGGGGGGGTCAAGAGACCCAGTACTTC.

This clonotype was picked up a small number of times. CDR3 sequence: CSARADQTQETQYF. The CDR3 DNA follows: TGCAGTGCTAGAGCGGACCAAACCCAAGAGACCCAGTACTTC. The chain carries TRBV20-1 and TRBJ2-5; D gene ambiguous. The CDR3 runs 14 residues. V lost 1 base, J lost 1 base, and 10 bases lay in between. Germline V gene lookup returns CDR1 DFQATT and CDR2 SNEGSKA (reference sequence).

This clonotype turned up a few times. This sequence joins TRBV29-1 and TRBJ2-7; the D gene could be TRBD1 or TRBD2 (6 bases each). Per the germline V gene, CDR1 is SQVTM and CDR2 is ANQGSEA. The CDR3 covers 14 residues. V was trimmed by 6 bases and J by 5 bases, leaving 20 bases between them. The CDR3 is CSVARQEGPDEQYF. The CDR3 DNA follows: TGCAGCGTCGCCCGACAGGAGGGGCCTGACGAGCAGTACTTC.

The chain combines TRBV6-5 with TRBJ2-3; D possibly uses TRBD1 or TRBD2 (5 bases each). This CDR3 contains 16 residues. V was shortened by 0 bases and J by 3 bases, with 13 bases between the two germline ends. In germline, CDR1 is MNHEY, CDR2 SVGAGI. The CDR3 protein is CASSYSRGLVTDTQYF. CDR3 bases: TGTGCCAGCAGTTACTCGAGGGGTTTAGTAACAGATACGCAGTATTTT.

This clonotype was counted a few times. This chain uses TRBV28 with TRBJ1-4; a possible D gene is TRBD1 (6 bases). CDR3 length: 15 amino acids. The V gene's germline CDR1 is MDHEN and CDR2 SYDVKM. The ends were cut back, 7 bases at V and 8 bases at J, with 20 bases in the middle. CDR3 DNA: TGTGCCAGCACCGGAGGGGGGCCCCCCCGGGAAAAACTGTTTTTT. Its protein is CASTGGGPPREKLFF.

The chain employs TRBV7-6 and TRBJ1-2, with TRBD1 matching over 7 bases. V dropped 1 base and J dropped 0; count of bases not matched to a gene: 5. Germline V lookup: CDR1 SGHVS, CDR2 FNYEAQ. The CDR3 spans 16 residues. Here the CDR3 reads CASSLGGGTANYGYTF. CDR3 in DNA: TGTGCCAGCAGCTTAGGGGGGGGGACAGCTAACTATGGCTACACCTTC.

The chain links TRBV6-5 to TRBJ2-5, with D perhaps TRBD1 (5 bases). Between the trimmed V and J ends, which lost 0 bases and 1 base, there was a span of 15 bases. The germline V gene encodes CDR1 MNHEY and CDR2 SVGAGI. This CDR3 is 17 amino acids long. The CDR3 loop is CASSYSGQGWGQETQYF. CDR3 bases: TGTGCCAGCAGTTACTCGGGGCAGGGCTGGGGCCAAGAGACCCAGTACTTC.

This clonotype was seen more than once but under ten times. The chain combines TRBV29-1 with TRBJ1-6, with 10 bases fitting TRBD1. CDR1 and CDR2 from the germline V gene are SQVTM and ANQGSEA. The junction had 3 bases not matched to a gene; V was cut back by 3 bases and J by 7 bases. The CDR3 runs 14 residues. CDR3 in amino acids: CSVEMGQGNSPLHF. The CDR3 DNA sequence: TGCAGCGTTGAGATGGGACAGGGGAATTCACCCCTCCACTTT.

There are a few counts of this clonotype. The rearrangement uses TRBV5-1 and TRBJ2-1, with TRBD1 identical over 9 bases. This CDR3 spans 16 amino acids. CDR1 SGHRS and CDR2 YFSETQ come from the germline V gene. Trimming took 0 bases from V and 9 from J; bases not matched to a gene: 10. This CDR3 is CASSLVSGTGSSEQFF. As DNA, the CDR3 is TGCGCCAGCAGCTTGGTCTCCGGGACAGGGTCCAGTGAGCAGTTCTTC.

This clonotype was detected a few times. The chain links TRBV21-1 to TRBJ1-2; TRBD1 was called by the table and not checked on the DNA. TRBV21-1 is termed a pseudogene. The CDR3 contains 17 residues. The CDR3 nucleotides read TGTGCCAGCAGCAAAGCGGTGGCAGGGGGCAGGAACTATGGCTACACCTTC. Protein sequence: CASSKAVAGGRNYGYTF.

This chain uses TRBV20-1 with TRBJ2-1; 8 bases match TRBD2. V lost 7 bases to trimming and J lost 4 bases; unmatched junction nucleotides: 6. The V gene's germline CDR1 is DFQATT and CDR2 SNEGSKA (reference sequence). The CDR3 is 13 amino acids. The CDR3 region is CSVERGTYNEQFF. The CDR3 DNA sequence: TGCAGTGTGGAGCGGGGGACTTACAATGAGCAGTTCTTC.

About this clonotype: It is unclear where the CDR3 begins or ends on the DNA, so no DNA is shown, and the CDR3 is as TCRdb lists it. The chain recombines TRBV20-1 with TRBJ2-7. The CDR3 is 11 residues long, ends included. From germline, CDR1 is DFQATT and CDR2 SNEGSKA (reference sequence). The CDR3 is CSALSLDEQYF.

V usage is TRBV6-6 and J usage is TRBJ1-1; maybe TRBD1 (6 bases). CDR1 is MNHNY and CDR2 is SVGAGI in the germline V gene (reference sequence). Trimming left V 10 bases short and J 1 base short, with 16 bases between. CDR3 length: 14 residues. As DNA, the CDR3 is TGTGCCACCACCCAGAACAGGGAGAACACTGAAGCTTTCTTT. This gives the protein CATTQNRENTEAFF.

This clonotype has only one observation. The V gene is TRBV29-1, the J gene TRBJ1-6; D is undetermined. Looked up from germline, CDR1 is SQVTM and CDR2 is ANQGSEA. The CDR3 loop spans 15 amino acids. The ends were cut back, 1 base at V and 9 bases at J, with 16 bases in the middle. The CDR3 sequence is CSVEVGWKVGSPLHF. The DNA of the CDR3 is TGCAGCGTTGAAGTTGGGTGGAAAGTGGGTTCACCCCTCCACTTT.

The genes are TRBV11-2 and TRBJ2-5; 10 nucleotides align to TRBD1. Germline CDR1 reads SGHAT; CDR2 reads FQNNGV. V was clipped by 4 bases and J by 6 bases; unmatched bases: 5. The CDR3 is 14 residues long. The CDR3 bases are TGTGCCAGCAGCTCAGGACAGGGGGGGAAGACCCAGTACTTC. Encoded protein: CASSSGQGGKTQYF.

This clonotype occurred many times. J is TRBJ1-1 and V is TRBV20-1; tentative D call: TRBD1 (5 bases). Germline loops: CDR1 DFQATT, CDR2 SNEGSKA (reference sequence). The length of the CDR3 is 17 residues. The CDR3 coding sequence is TGCAGGGGAGAAAGGGCCGGGGCCTCTACAATGAACACTGAAGCTTTCTTT. It yields the protein CRGERAGASTMNTEAFF.

The chain combines TRBV5-1 with TRBJ2-3, with D unresolved. CDR1 is SGHRS, CDR2 YFSETQ, per germline. Deletions cut 0 bases from V and 1 base from J, with 9 bases between. There are 15 residues in the CDR3. This CDR3 is CASSLGFRGTDTQYF. The CDR3 nucleotides read TGCGCCAGCAGCTTGGGCTTTAGGGGCACAGATACGCAGTATTTT.

V usage is TRBV7-9 and J usage is TRBJ2-3; 7 bases are shared with TRBD1. CDR3 length: 15 amino acids. V shed 1 base, J shed 7 bases, and the junction held 8 bases outside the gene matches. Germline-derived CDR1 and CDR2 are SEHNR and FQNEAQ (reference sequence). The CDR3 nucleotides read TGTGCCAGCAGCTTAGACACAGGGGAGTGGAATACGCAGTATTTT. Translating it yields CASSLDTGEWNTQYF.

The chain links TRBV20-1 to TRBJ2-1, with D uncertain. The V end lost 2 bases, the J end lost 7 bases, and 9 bases lay between the germline ends. The CDR3 covers 12 residues. CDR1 and CDR2 (germline): DFQATT, SNEGSKA (reference sequence). CDR3 nucleotides: TGCAGTGCTAGACCTTTCACAAATGAGCAGTTCTTC. Translated: CSARPFTNEQFF.

This chain links TRBV20-1 with TRBJ2-3, with TRBD2 matching over 9 bases. The V gene end was trimmed by 5 bases and the J gene end by 5 bases; junction bases not matched to a gene: 8. The CDR3 contains 14 residues. CDR1 is DFQATT and CDR2 is SNEGSKA in the germline V gene (reference sequence). The CDR3 bases are TGCAGTGCTCCCTTAGCGGGGGTCAGAGATACGCAGTATTTT. It translates to CSAPLAGVRDTQYF.

The chain is built from TRBV29-1 and TRBJ2-3, with 14 bases matching TRBD2. The germline V gene has CDR1 SQVTM and CDR2 ANQGSEA. The CDR3 extends over 12 amino acids. Trimming cost V 6 bases and J 10 bases; bases outside gene matches: 3. Written as DNA, the CDR3 is TGCAGCGTAGGGACTAGCGGGGGTGCGCAGTATTTT. It yields the protein CSVGTSGGAQYF.

The chain couples TRBV5-1 to TRBJ1-4; 11 nucleotides align to TRBD1. Germline-derived CDR1 and CDR2 are SGHRS and YFSETQ. The length of the CDR3 is 14 residues. The junction had 3 bases not matched to a gene; V was cut back by 3 bases and J by 8 bases. The CDR3 sequence is CASSWGQGDEKLFF. DNA for the CDR3: TGCGCCAGCAGCTGGGGACAGGGGGACGAAAAACTGTTTTTT.

The chain couples TRBV5-5 to TRBJ2-7; 8 bases line up with TRBD1. The CDR3 is made up of 16 amino acids. Per germline, CDR1 SGHKS and CDR2 YYEKEE (reference sequence). The V and J ends lost 4 bases and 0 bases, in that order; junction bases with no gene match: 9. CDR3 in amino acids: CASSLLGGTGSYEQYF. Written as DNA, the CDR3 is TGTGCCAGCAGCCTCTTAGGAGGGACAGGCTCCTACGAGCAGTACTTC.